This entry lists 21 T cell receptor beta chains sequenced from one sample in a study of beta chain features in type 1 diabetes. The study reverse transcribed the entire isolated RNA, so it sequenced expressed TCRB transcripts. TCRdb keeps only in-frame clones here, not all; method: immunoSEQ multiplex PCR. The data contain 250,000 to 400,000 clones, 12% to 15% of them seen just once; the ten biggest clones take up 6.7%. The specimen sequenced was central memory CD4+ T cells from blood. The receptors stem from a man aged 25 to 40 in good health.

This chain uses TRBV10-2 with TRBJ1-6; D is unclear. The CDR3 runs to 14 residues. Germline values: CDR1 WSHSY, CDR2 SAAADI. V lost 2 bases and J 7 bases, leaving 9 bases between the germline ends. The CDR3 protein is CASSELRLNSPLHF. Here the CDR3 DNA reads TGCGCCAGCAGTGAGCTCAGGCTCAATTCACCCCTCCACTTT.

This clone was counted only a few times. This chain uses TRBV5-1 with TRBJ1-2; D uncertain. Germline CDR1 reads SGHRS; CDR2 reads YFSETQ. The CDR3 runs to 13 residues. Trimming shortened V by 3 bases and J by 4 bases, and 10 bases separated the two germline ends. CDR3: CASSSEAGYGYTF. CDR3 bases: TGCGCCAGCAGCTCGGAGGCAGGCTATGGCTACACCTTC.

This clone came up many times. V is TRBV11-2 and J is TRBJ2-3, with D possibly being TRBD1 (6 bases). The germline V gene has CDR1 SGHAT and CDR2 FQNNGV. The CDR3 totals 15 residues. Trimming took 5 bases from V and 4 from J, leaving 16 bases between them. The chain's CDR3 is CASSEGVLGADTQYF. The CDR3 DNA sequence: TGTGCCAGCAGCGAGGGGGTGCTGGGTGCAGATACGCAGTATTTT.

The chain combines TRBV5-1 with TRBJ2-3; D is ambiguous. This CDR3 spans 14 amino acids. Trimming cost V 0 bases and J 5 bases, with 10 bases left between them. The germline gives CDR1 SGHRS, CDR2 YFSETQ. The CDR3, as DNA: TGCGCCAGCAGCTTGGCCAGGTCTTTAGATACGCAGTATTTT. It encodes CASSLARSLDTQYF.

On this clone: The sample has other DNA sequences that encode this CDR3 too. The V call is TRBV4-3, the J call TRBJ1-1; D unresolved. There are 14 residues in the CDR3. The germline gives CDR1 LGHNA, CDR2 YSLEER. Trimming removed 1 base from V and 1 base from J, with 7 bases in between. CDR3 nucleotide sequence: TGCGCCAGCAGCCAAGTGGTCGGGAACACTGAAGCTTTCTTT. Protein product: CASSQVVGNTEAFF.

This clone was recorded a few times. CDR3: CASLTGRNTEAFF. CDR3 in DNA: TGTGCCAGCTTAACAGGGAGGAACACTGAAGCTTTCTTT. This rearrangement joins TRBV18 to TRBJ1-1; TRBD1 is a possible D gene (6 bases). Germline lookup yields CDR1 KGHSH and CDR2 LQKENI. Trimming took 7 bases from V and 1 from J, leaving 10 bases between them. The CDR3 loop spans 13 amino acids.

In nucleotides, the CDR3 is TGTGCCAGCAGCTTAGATGACTCTAACTATGGCTACACCTTC. Protein sequence: CASSLDDSNYGYTF. V gene TRBV11-3 combines with J gene TRBJ1-2; D gene ambiguous. The CDR3 length is 14 residues. V lost 0 bases and J 0 bases, leaving 5 bases between the germline ends. The germline gives CDR1 SGHNT, CDR2 YENEEA.

This clone was seen a handful of times. The gene calls are TRBV6-5 and TRBJ2-7; 9 nucleotides match TRBD2. V was clipped by 6 bases and J by 2 bases; unmatched bases: 5. Per the germline V gene, CDR1 is MNHEY and CDR2 is SVGAGI. This CDR3 has 14 amino acids. CDR3 amino acids: CASRETSGAYEQYV. CDR3 DNA sequence: TGTGCCAGCAGAGAGACTAGCGGAGCCTACGAGCAGTACGTC.

The V and J genes are TRBV6-1 and TRBJ2-3; TRBD1 matches at 9 bases. CDR3 length: 15 amino acids. The germline V gene encodes CDR1 MNHNS and CDR2 SASEGT. The CDR3 here is CGGRDRDGTTDTQYF. CDR3 bases: TGTGGGGGCCGGGACAGGGATGGAACTACAGATACGCAGTATTTT.

This chain connects TRBV5-6 to TRBJ1-3; 8 positions match TRBD1. Germline CDR1 SGHDT, CDR2 YYEEEE. The CDR3 runs 16 residues. Trimming cost V 4 bases and J 0 bases; bases outside gene matches: 6. Here the CDR3 DNA reads TGTGCCAGCAGCCCAGACAGGGGCTACTCTGGAAACACCATATATTTT. This encodes CASSPDRGYSGNTIYF.

V and J are TRBV7-9 and TRBJ1-2; 7 nucleotides align to TRBD1. Germline CDR1 is SEHNR and CDR2 is FQNEAQ (reference sequence). V lost 3 bases, J lost 6 bases, and 10 bases stayed unmatched. The CDR3 runs to 15 residues. This chain's CDR3 is CASSFGTATEHGYTF. The DNA of the CDR3 is TGTGCCAGCAGCTTCGGGACAGCAACAGAACATGGCTACACCTTC.

The chain has TRBV27 and TRBJ1-6, with a weak D call TRBD1 (6 bases). CDR3 size: 14 residues. Germline V gene lookup returns CDR1 MNHEY and CDR2 SMNVEV (reference sequence). Trimming removed 6 bases at V and 7 bases at J, with 13 bases between. CDR3 sequence: CASSQRGANSPLHF. The CDR3 region has the DNA TGTGCCAGCAGCCAGAGGGGGGCCAATTCACCCCTCCACTTT.

This chain links TRBV5-4 with TRBJ2-7; no clear D gene. The CDR3 contains 9 residues. Germline CDR1 reads SGHNT; CDR2 reads YYREEE (reference sequence). The CDR3: CASTQTLVV. DNA for the CDR3: TGTGCCAGCACCCAGACCCTAGTCGTC.

This clone was counted at least ten times. This specimen includes other DNA sequences encoding the same CDR3. V gene TRBV10-3 combines with J gene TRBJ2-3; 11 bases match TRBD2. CDR1 and CDR2 from the germline V gene are ENHRY and SYGVKD. Trimming removed 6 bases from V and 0 bases from J; junction bases left unmatched: 2. The CDR3 contains 15 residues. The CDR3 sequence is CAIRGTSGSTDTQYF. CDR3 in DNA: TGTGCCATCAGAGGGACTAGCGGAAGCACAGATACGCAGTATTTT.

Many counts were recorded for this clone. V usage is TRBV2 and J usage is TRBJ2-5; D might be TRBD1 or TRBD2, each matching 5 bases. CDR3 length: 14 amino acids. The germline V gene has CDR1 SNHLY and CDR2 FYNNEI. The germline V and J ends were trimmed by 6 bases and 5 bases, with 16 bases remaining between them. The CDR3 spells CASSRDHSVETQYF. The CDR3 DNA sequence: TGTGCCAGCAGCCGGGACCATAGTGTGGAGACCCAGTACTTC.

This clone has only a few counts. This rearrangement joins TRBV7-2 to TRBJ2-2; 13 bases are a match to TRBD2. The CDR3 is 16 amino acids. After removal of 4 bases from V and 6 bases from J, the junction contained 5 bases not matched to a gene. Germline lookup yields CDR1 SGHTA and CDR2 FQGNSA. The CDR3 sequence is CASSSRTSGSAGELFF. For the CDR3, the DNA is TGTGCCAGCAGCTCTCGGACTAGCGGGAGTGCCGGGGAGCTGTTTTTT.

This clone was counted at least ten times. This rearrangement joins TRBV18 to TRBJ2-3; D is undetermined. The CDR3 spans 12 residues. Germline V CDR1 and CDR2: KGHSH, LQKENI. Trimming removed 3 bases at V and 10 bases at J, with 11 bases between. The CDR3 loop reads CASSPGSLPQYF. CDR3 coding DNA: TGTGCCAGCTCACCCGGGTCTTTGCCGCAGTATTTT.

The chain recombines TRBV7-8 with TRBJ1-4; the D is unclear. Trimming shortened V by 8 bases and J by 5 bases, and 9 bases separated the two germline ends. Germline V CDR1 and CDR2: SGHVS, FQNEAQ. This CDR3 has 12 amino acids. CDR3 residues: CASAAANEKLFF. CDR3 bases: TGTGCCAGCGCGGCAGCCAATGAAAAACTGTTTTTT.

This clone was recorded a few times. This chain uses TRBV7-2 with TRBJ2-2, with unresolved D. The CDR3 length is 14 residues. The ends were cut back, 6 bases at V and 2 bases at J, with 10 bases in the middle. Germline V gene sequence: CDR1 SGHTA, CDR2 FQGNSA. Written as DNA, the CDR3 is TGTGCCAGCAGTACTGGATTCAACACCGGGGAGCTGTTTTTT. It yields the protein CASSTGFNTGELFF.

This clone came up a few times. This chain connects TRBV10-3 to TRBJ1-5; D is uncertain. The germline V gene encodes CDR1 ENHRY and CDR2 SYGVKD. The V and J ends lost 1 base and 2 bases respectively, with 6 bases between them. This CDR3 has 14 amino acids. The CDR3 nucleotides are TGTGCCATCAGTGAGTACCCAGGCAATCAGCCCCAGCATTTT. This sequence encodes CAISEYPGNQPQHF.

This clone was found a few times. This chain connects TRBV6-1 to TRBJ1-1; no reliable D call. V gave up 8 bases and J gave up 1 base, with 11 bases separating them. The CDR3 loop spans 13 amino acids. The germline V gene encodes CDR1 MNHNS and CDR2 SASEGT. CDR3 region: CASFELENTEAFF. CDR3 in DNA: TGTGCCAGCTTCGAGTTGGAGAACACTGAAGCTTTCTTT.